The clone carrying this T cell receptor (beta chain) occurred a few times. Specified time point: peripheral blood 6 weeks after treatment start. Peripheral blood mononuclear cells were collected from every patient before and during treatment, yielding between 1 and 8 samples per patient. Method: immunoSEQ multiplex PCR; TCRdb's copy keeps in-frame clones and lacks some. The table has more than 95,000 clones, approximately 85% seen once; the top ten hold roughly 2.6%. The record originates from a study of PD-L1 blockade in urothelial cancer. V was trimmed by 7 bases and J by 0 bases, leaving 13 bases between them. The CDR3 has 15 amino acids. CDR1 and CDR2 (germline): MDHEN, SYDVKM.

This receptor was obtained from a man aged 50-59 years with urothelial cancer. Material: PBMCs, obtained around atezolizumab (anti-PD-L1) treatment. The chain is built from TRBV28 and TRBJ1-3; D gene uncertain. CDR3 DNA sequence: TGTGCCAGCAAGAGGGCCAGCGACTCTGGAAACACCATATATTTT. This encodes CASKRASDSGNTIYF.